This is a list of T cell receptor beta chains from one sample in a study of shared clonotypes between healthy human individuals. Sequencing was performed with immunoSEQ multiplex PCR; in TCRdb, only in-frame clones are kept and a portion is missing. There are 2 million to 2.5 million clones in the sample; approximately 93% occur only once, and 0.39% lies in the top ten. Specimen: naive CD4+ T cells from PBMCs. The receptors stem from a man younger than 35 in good health. Some clones in this sample may be carry-over from other donors' samples. Both conserved end residues are part of each CDR3. Fields, in order: clone size, D gene, J gene, V gene, CDR3 DNA, CDR3 protein. The D gene is left open where the match is weak. Clone sizes are given selectively: once, few, many, or a class where the clone is expanded.

abundance: once; d_gene: NA; j_gene: TRBJ1-1; v_gene: TRBV27; CDR3nt: TGTGCCAGCAGTTTACGGTGGCAGGGGAACACTGAAGCTTTCTTT; CDR3aa: CASSLRWQGNTEAFF
abundance: NA; d_gene: NA; j_gene: TRBJ1-2; v_gene: TRBV6-1; CDR3nt: TGTGCCAGCAGTATTGTTGGCTACACCTTC; CDR3aa: CASSIVGYTF
abundance: once; d_gene: NA; j_gene: TRBJ2-5; v_gene: TRBV10-3; CDR3nt: TGTGCCATCAGTCGGGACAACCAAGAGACCCAGTACTTC; CDR3aa: CAISRDNQETQYF
abundance: once; d_gene: NA; j_gene: TRBJ1-1; v_gene: TRBV5-1; CDR3nt: TGCGCCAGCAGCGTGCAGGGCATGAACACTGAAGCTTTCTTT; CDR3aa: CASSVQGMNTEAFF
abundance: NA; d_gene: NA; j_gene: TRBJ2-7; v_gene: TRBV7-6; CDR3nt: TGTGCCAGCAGCTTAGCGAGTGGCGGTTCGCGGGGTTCCTACGAGCAGTACTTC; CDR3aa: CASSLASGGSRGSYEQYF
abundance: NA; d_gene: TRBD2; j_gene: TRBJ2-7; v_gene: TRBV14; CDR3nt: TGTGCCAGCAGCCAAGGACTAGCGGGTTTCTACGAGCAGTACTTC; CDR3aa: CASSQGLAGFYEQYF
abundance: NA; d_gene: NA; j_gene: TRBJ2-3; v_gene: TRBV7-3; CDR3nt: TGTGCCAGCAGCCCCTCGGACGGCACAGATACGCAGTATTTT; CDR3aa: CASSPSDGTDTQYF
abundance: NA; d_gene: NA; j_gene: TRBJ2-7; v_gene: TRBV6-5; CDR3nt: TGTGCCAGCAGTTCGCGTTACGAGCAGTACTTC; CDR3aa: CASSSRYEQYF
abundance: NA; d_gene: TRBD2; j_gene: TRBJ2-1; v_gene: TRBV7-2; CDR3nt: TGTGCCAGCAGCTTAGTCGCGGGAGGGGTCTCCTACAATGAGCAGTTCTTC; CDR3aa: CASSLVAGGVSYNEQFF
abundance: NA; d_gene: NA; j_gene: TRBJ2-1; v_gene: TRBV2; CDR3nt: TGTGCCAGCAGCGGTAGCCGGAGCTCCTACAATGAGCAGTTCTTC; CDR3aa: CASSGSRSSYNEQFF
abundance: NA; d_gene: NA; j_gene: TRBJ2-2; v_gene: TRBV21-1; CDR3nt: TGTGCCAGCAGCAACCTCGGAGGCACCGGGGAGCTGTTTTTT; CDR3aa: CASSNLGGTGELFF
abundance: NA; d_gene: NA; j_gene: TRBJ2-7; v_gene: TRBV25-1; CDR3nt: TGTGCCAGCAGCCTTGGGACGGCGTACGAGCAGTACTTC; CDR3aa: CASSLGTAYEQYF
abundance: NA; d_gene: NA; j_gene: TRBJ2-7; v_gene: TRBV5-4; CDR3nt: TGTGCCAGCAACAGACCGGGCTACGAGCAGTACTTC; CDR3aa: CASNRPGYEQYF
abundance: NA; d_gene: NA; j_gene: TRBJ2-5; v_gene: TRBV7-3; CDR3nt: TGTGCCAGCAGCACCTCAGGGCAAGAGACCCAGTACTTC; CDR3aa: CASSTSGQETQYF
abundance: once; d_gene: TRBD1; j_gene: TRBJ1-3; v_gene: TRBV5-1; CDR3nt: TGCGCCAGCAGCGGGACAGGATTATCTGGAAACACCATATATTTT; CDR3aa: CASSGTGLSGNTIYF
abundance: NA; d_gene: NA; j_gene: TRBJ1-1; v_gene: TRBV5-1; CDR3nt: TGCGCCAGCAGCCCTACAAGGAACACTGAAGCTTTCTTT; CDR3aa: CASSPTRNTEAFF
abundance: NA; d_gene: TRBD2; j_gene: TRBJ2-7; v_gene: TRBV9; CDR3nt: TGTGCCAGCAGCGTAGCACCTAGCGGGAGTACTTACGAGCAGTACTTC; CDR3aa: CASSVAPSGSTYEQYF
abundance: NA; d_gene: NA; j_gene: TRBJ1-3; v_gene: TRBV4-1; CDR3nt: TGCGCCAGCAGCCAAGAGCGGACGGCCCCTAACTCTGGAAACACCATATATTTT; CDR3aa: CASSQERTAPNSGNTIYF
abundance: NA; d_gene: NA; j_gene: TRBJ2-5; v_gene: TRBV28; CDR3nt: TGTGCCAGCAGTTTAGAACAAACGAGAGAGACCCAGTACTTC; CDR3aa: CASSLEQTRETQYF
abundance: NA; d_gene: NA; j_gene: TRBJ2-1; v_gene: TRBV29-1; CDR3nt: TGCAGCGTTGGGGCCAAGGAGCACAATGAGCAGTTCTTC; CDR3aa: CSVGAKEHNEQFF
abundance: NA; d_gene: NA; j_gene: TRBJ1-4; v_gene: TRBV30; CDR3nt: TGTGCCTGGATGGGGGGTAATGAAAAACTGTTTTTT; CDR3aa: CAWMGGNEKLFF
abundance: NA; d_gene: NA; j_gene: TRBJ2-2; v_gene: TRBV9; CDR3nt: TGTGCCAGCAGCCCCCGGGGTTTCGCCACCGGGGAGCTGTTTTTT; CDR3aa: CASSPRGFATGELFF
abundance: NA; d_gene: NA; j_gene: TRBJ1-2; v_gene: TRBV7-2; CDR3nt: TGTGCCAGCAGCCCGGGGCCGGGGACTAACTATGGCTACACCTTC; CDR3aa: CASSPGPGTNYGYTF
abundance: NA; d_gene: NA; j_gene: TRBJ1-1; v_gene: TRBV7-9; CDR3nt: TGTGCCAGCAGCTCCCAGTATGAAGCTTTCTTT; CDR3aa: CASSSQYEAFF
abundance: NA; d_gene: TRBD1; j_gene: TRBJ1-5; v_gene: TRBV18; CDR3nt: TGTGCCAGCTCACCGGGGACAGGGGGTAATCAGCCCCAGCATTTT; CDR3aa: CASSPGTGGNQPQHF
abundance: NA; d_gene: TRBD1; j_gene: TRBJ2-7; v_gene: TRBV28; CDR3nt: TGTGCCAGCAGCTGGGGGGGGACAGGGGCCTACGAGCAGTACTTC; CDR3aa: CASSWGGTGAYEQYF
abundance: NA; d_gene: TRBD1; j_gene: TRBJ1-5; v_gene: TRBV19; CDR3nt: TGTGCCAGTAGTACACGGACAGGGGGACAGCCCCAGCATTTT; CDR3aa: CASSTRTGGQPQHF
abundance: NA; d_gene: TRBD1; j_gene: TRBJ1-1; v_gene: TRBV5-5; CDR3nt: TGTGCCAGCAGCTTAATCTCGACAGGGGTCACTGAAGCTTTCTTT; CDR3aa: CASSLISTGVTEAFF
abundance: once; d_gene: TRBD1; j_gene: TRBJ2-3; v_gene: TRBV29-1; CDR3nt: TGCAGCGCGGGACAGGGGGCAGGAGATACGCAGTATTTT; CDR3aa: CSAGQGAGDTQYF
abundance: NA; d_gene: NA; j_gene: TRBJ2-3; v_gene: TRBV5-1; CDR3nt: TGCGCCAGCAGCTCGGGCTCGGATACGCAGTATTTT; CDR3aa: CASSSGSDTQYF
abundance: few; d_gene: NA; j_gene: TRBJ1-1; v_gene: TRBV30; CDR3nt: TGTGCCTGGAATAGGGGACCCGAAGCTTTCTTT; CDR3aa: CAWNRGPEAFF
abundance: NA; d_gene: TRBD1; j_gene: TRBJ1-2; v_gene: TRBV11-2; CDR3nt: TGTGCCAGCAGCTGGCCCAGACAGGGAGAGGCCTATGGCTACACCTTC; CDR3aa: CASSWPRQGEAYGYTF
abundance: NA; d_gene: NA; j_gene: TRBJ2-4; v_gene: TRBV5-6; CDR3nt: TGTGCCAGCAGCTTTATACGGGAGTCGAGGCACGTGAACATTCAGTACTTC; CDR3aa: CASSFIRESRHVNIQYF
abundance: NA; d_gene: NA; j_gene: TRBJ2-4; v_gene: TRBV7-3; CDR3nt: TGTGCCAGCAGCTTAACAGGGAAGGACATTCAGTACTTC; CDR3aa: CASSLTGKDIQYF
abundance: NA; d_gene: TRBD2; j_gene: TRBJ2-1; v_gene: TRBV7-9; CDR3nt: TGTGCCAGCAGCCGGGTCCTAGCGGTCGCCGGCCGCCCCAAAAATGAGCAGTTCTTC; CDR3aa: CASSRVLAVAGRPKNEQFF
abundance: NA; d_gene: NA; j_gene: TRBJ1-4; v_gene: TRBV27; CDR3nt: TGTGCCAGCAGTTTACACCCGGGCGGTGAAAAACTGTTTTTT; CDR3aa: CASSLHPGGEKLFF
abundance: NA; d_gene: NA; j_gene: TRBJ2-7; v_gene: TRBV27; CDR3nt: TGTGCCAGCAGCCTAGGGGGGGCTGGGCGTGCCGAGCAGTACTTC; CDR3aa: CASSLGGAGRAEQYF
abundance: NA; d_gene: NA; j_gene: TRBJ2-1; v_gene: TRBV19; CDR3nt: TGTGCCAGTAGTATATTCGGCTCCGGATACTCCTACAATGAGCAGTTCTTC; CDR3aa: CASSIFGSGYSYNEQFF
abundance: NA; d_gene: NA; j_gene: TRBJ1-4; v_gene: TRBV2; CDR3nt: TGTGCCAGCAGTGAAAGGACGTGGGCGGATGAAAAACTGTTTTTT; CDR3aa: CASSERTWADEKLFF
abundance: NA; d_gene: NA; j_gene: TRBJ1-5; v_gene: TRBV5-1; CDR3nt: TGCGCCAGCAGCTCGGTTGAGCAGGGTAAGGGCAATCAGCCCCAGCATTTT; CDR3aa: CASSSVEQGKGNQPQHF
abundance: NA; d_gene: TRBD2; j_gene: TRBJ2-1; v_gene: TRBV5-1; CDR3nt: TGCGCCAGCAGCTGGGACGGGACTAGCAGGAATGAGCAGTTCTTC; CDR3aa: CASSWDGTSRNEQFF
abundance: NA; d_gene: NA; j_gene: TRBJ2-7; v_gene: TRBV10-3; CDR3nt: TGTGCCATCAGTGAGTCGCACCCCAAAGGATCCGAGCAGTACTTC; CDR3aa: CAISESHPKGSEQYF
abundance: NA; d_gene: NA; j_gene: TRBJ2-3; v_gene: TRBV6-6; CDR3nt: TGTGCCAGCAGCCACGGGGACCTCTTAGGTACGCAGTATTTT; CDR3aa: CASSHGDLLGTQYF
abundance: NA; d_gene: TRBD1; j_gene: TRBJ2-2; v_gene: TRBV2; CDR3nt: TGTGCCAGTACCGGGACAGGGAACACCGGGGAGCTGTTTTTT; CDR3aa: CASTGTGNTGELFF
abundance: NA; d_gene: NA; j_gene: TRBJ2-2; v_gene: TRBV5-1; CDR3nt: TGCGCCAGCAGCCCGGAAGGGAGCTCTTTGACCGGGGAGCTGTTTTTT; CDR3aa: CASSPEGSSLTGELFF
abundance: NA; d_gene: NA; j_gene: TRBJ2-7; v_gene: TRBV14; CDR3nt: TGTGCCAGCAGCCAAGCTGGGACGTACGAGCAGTACTTC; CDR3aa: CASSQAGTYEQYF
abundance: NA; d_gene: TRBD1; j_gene: TRBJ1-2; v_gene: TRBV10-3; CDR3nt: TGTGCCATCAGTGGCAGAGAAGGGACAGGGGGATATGGCTACACCTTC; CDR3aa: CAISGREGTGGYGYTF
abundance: NA; d_gene: NA; j_gene: TRBJ1-4; v_gene: TRBV7-8; CDR3nt: TGTGCCAGCAGCCCACGAATCCCATTTGCAACTAATGAAAAACTGTTTTTT; CDR3aa: CASSPRIPFATNEKLFF
abundance: NA; d_gene: TRBD1; j_gene: TRBJ2-7; v_gene: TRBV2; CDR3nt: TGTGCCAGCAGTCAAGACAGGGGCGAGCAGTACTTC; CDR3aa: CASSQDRGEQYF